This T cell receptor (beta chain) was retrieved from a study of Tregs in tolerant kidney transplant recipients. Unstimulated regulatory T cells (CD4+CD25+CD127-), CD4+CD25- non-regulatory cells, CD4 and CD8 cells were FACS-sorted from thawed PBMCs. Only in-frame clones appear in the TCRdb table, and some are missing; sequencing was by immunoSEQ multiplex PCR. The sample comprises about 73,000 clones, roughly 98% of which are singletons, and around 0.51% rests with the top ten. The trim removed 5 bases at V and 0 bases at J, leaving 7 bases unmatched. The CDR3 extends over 16 amino acids. Looked up from germline, CDR1 is SGHTA and CDR2 is FQGNSA.

J is TRBJ2-3 and V is TRBV7-2, with 8 nucleotides matching TRBD2. Here the sequenced sample was CD4+ T cells from blood, taken before the transplant. The receptor was isolated from a human donor who received a combined kidney and bone marrow transplant. The CDR3 DNA sequence: TGTGCCAGCAGCGTTAGACTAGCGACTAGCACAGATACGCAGTATTTT. It encodes CASSVRLATSTDTQYF.